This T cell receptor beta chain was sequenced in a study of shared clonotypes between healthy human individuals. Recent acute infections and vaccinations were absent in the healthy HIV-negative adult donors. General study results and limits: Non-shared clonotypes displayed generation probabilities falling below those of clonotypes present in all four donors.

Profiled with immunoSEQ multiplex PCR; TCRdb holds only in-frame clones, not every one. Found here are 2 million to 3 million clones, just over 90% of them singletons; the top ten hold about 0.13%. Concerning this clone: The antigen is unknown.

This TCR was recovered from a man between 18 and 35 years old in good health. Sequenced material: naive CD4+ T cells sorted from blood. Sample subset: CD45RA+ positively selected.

CDR3 region: CATSSPSAGGPGEQFF. CDR3 coding DNA: TGTGCCACCAGCAGCCCATCAGCGGGGGGGCCCGGGGAGCAGTTCTTC. The rearrangement joins TRBV15 to TRBJ2-1, with 10 bases identical to TRBD2. Trimming at V came to 3 bases and at J to 10 bases, leaving 12 bases not matched to a gene. CDR1 LNHNV and CDR2 YYDKDF come from the germline V gene (reference sequence). This CDR3 contains 16 residues.